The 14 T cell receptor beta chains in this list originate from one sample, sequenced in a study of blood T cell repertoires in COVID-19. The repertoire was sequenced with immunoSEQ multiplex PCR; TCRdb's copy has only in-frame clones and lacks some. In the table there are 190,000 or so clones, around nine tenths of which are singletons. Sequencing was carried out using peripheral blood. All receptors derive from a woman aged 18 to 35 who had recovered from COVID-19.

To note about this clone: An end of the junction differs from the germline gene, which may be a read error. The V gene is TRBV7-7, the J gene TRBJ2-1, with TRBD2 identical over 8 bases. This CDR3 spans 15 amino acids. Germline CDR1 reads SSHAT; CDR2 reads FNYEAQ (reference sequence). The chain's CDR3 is CASSLLSGSHGEQFF. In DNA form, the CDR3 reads TGTGCTAGCAGCTTACTAAGCGGGAGTCATGGTGAGCAGTTCTTC.

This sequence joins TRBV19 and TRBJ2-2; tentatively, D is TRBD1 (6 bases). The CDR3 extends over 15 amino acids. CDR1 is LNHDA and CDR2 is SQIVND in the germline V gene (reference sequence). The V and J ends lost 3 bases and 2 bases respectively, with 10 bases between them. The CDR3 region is CASSIGTPNTGELFF. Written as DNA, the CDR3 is TGTGCCAGTAGTATCGGGACACCTAACACCGGGGAGCTGTTTTTT.

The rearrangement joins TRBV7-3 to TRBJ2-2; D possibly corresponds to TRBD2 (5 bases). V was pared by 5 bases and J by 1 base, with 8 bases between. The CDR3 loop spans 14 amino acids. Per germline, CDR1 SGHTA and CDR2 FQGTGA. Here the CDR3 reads CASSPSQNTGELFF. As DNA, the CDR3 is TGTGCCAGCAGCCCTAGCCAGAACACCGGGGAGCTGTTTTTT.

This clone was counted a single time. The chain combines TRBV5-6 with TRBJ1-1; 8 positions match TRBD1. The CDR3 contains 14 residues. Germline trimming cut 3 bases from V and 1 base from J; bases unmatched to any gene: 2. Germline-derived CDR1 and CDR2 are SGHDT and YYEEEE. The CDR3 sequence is CASSSGTGNTEAFF. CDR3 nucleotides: TGTGCCAGCAGCTCCGGGACAGGGAACACTGAAGCTTTCTTT.

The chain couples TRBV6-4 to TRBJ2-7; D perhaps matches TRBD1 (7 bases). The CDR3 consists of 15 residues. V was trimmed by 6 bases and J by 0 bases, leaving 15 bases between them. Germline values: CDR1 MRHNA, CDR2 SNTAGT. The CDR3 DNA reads TGTGCCAGCAGCCCCCAGGGGGGAAGCTCCTACGAGCAGTACTTC. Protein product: CASSPQGGSSYEQYF.

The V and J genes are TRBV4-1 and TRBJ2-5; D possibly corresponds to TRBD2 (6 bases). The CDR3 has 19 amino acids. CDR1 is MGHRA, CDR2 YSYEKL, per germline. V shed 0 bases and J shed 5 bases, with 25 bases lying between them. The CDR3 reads CASSQDGVAAFSGGETQYF. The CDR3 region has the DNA TGCGCCAGCAGCCAAGATGGAGTGGCCGCGTTTTCTGGGGGGGAGACCCAGTACTTC.

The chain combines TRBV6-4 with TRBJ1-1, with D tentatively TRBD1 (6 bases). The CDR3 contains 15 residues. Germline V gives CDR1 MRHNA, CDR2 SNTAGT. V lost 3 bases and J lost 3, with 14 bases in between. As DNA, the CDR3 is TGTGCCAGCAGTGAATCGGGGGGGCCAGACACTGAAGCTTTCTTT. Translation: CASSESGGPDTEAFF.

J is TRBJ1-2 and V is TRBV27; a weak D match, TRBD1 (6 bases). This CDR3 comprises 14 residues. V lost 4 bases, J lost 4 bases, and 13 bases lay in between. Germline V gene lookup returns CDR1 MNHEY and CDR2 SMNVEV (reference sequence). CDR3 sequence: CASSWGGVGYGYTF. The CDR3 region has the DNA TGTGCCAGCAGTTGGGGGGGCGTTGGCTATGGCTACACCTTC.

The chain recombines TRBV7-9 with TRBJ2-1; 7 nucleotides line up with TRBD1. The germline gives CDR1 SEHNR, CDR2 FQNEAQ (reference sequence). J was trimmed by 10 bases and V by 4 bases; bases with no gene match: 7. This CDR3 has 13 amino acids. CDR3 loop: CASSSIRDSEQFF. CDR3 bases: TGTGCCAGCAGCTCCATCCGGGACAGCGAGCAGTTCTTC.

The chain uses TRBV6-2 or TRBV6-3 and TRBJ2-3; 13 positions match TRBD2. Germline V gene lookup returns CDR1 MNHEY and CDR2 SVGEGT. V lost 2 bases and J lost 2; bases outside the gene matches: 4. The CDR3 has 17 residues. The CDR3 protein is CASSYPGTSGVTDTQYF. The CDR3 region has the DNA TGTGCCAGCAGTTACCCAGGGACTAGCGGGGTCACAGATACGCAGTATTTT.

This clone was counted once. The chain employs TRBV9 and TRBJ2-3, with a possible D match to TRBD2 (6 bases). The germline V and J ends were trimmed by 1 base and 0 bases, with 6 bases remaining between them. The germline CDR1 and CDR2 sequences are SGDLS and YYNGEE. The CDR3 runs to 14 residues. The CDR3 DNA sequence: TGTGCCAGCAGCGTACTAGCGAGCACAGATACGCAGTATTTT. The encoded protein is CASSVLASTDTQYF.

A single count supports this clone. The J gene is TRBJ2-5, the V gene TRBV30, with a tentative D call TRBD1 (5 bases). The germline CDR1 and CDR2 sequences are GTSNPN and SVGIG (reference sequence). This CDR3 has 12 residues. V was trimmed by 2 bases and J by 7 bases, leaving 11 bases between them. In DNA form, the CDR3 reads TGTGCCTGGAGTAGGGGATTCGGGACCCAGTACTTC. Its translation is CAWSRGFGTQYF.

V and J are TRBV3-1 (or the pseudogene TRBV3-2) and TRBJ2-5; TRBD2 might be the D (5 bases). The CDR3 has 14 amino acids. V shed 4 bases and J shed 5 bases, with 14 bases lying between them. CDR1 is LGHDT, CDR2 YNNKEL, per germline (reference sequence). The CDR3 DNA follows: TGTGCCAGCAGCCCTTGGACTCCCCAGGAGACCCAGTACTTC. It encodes CASSPWTPQETQYF.

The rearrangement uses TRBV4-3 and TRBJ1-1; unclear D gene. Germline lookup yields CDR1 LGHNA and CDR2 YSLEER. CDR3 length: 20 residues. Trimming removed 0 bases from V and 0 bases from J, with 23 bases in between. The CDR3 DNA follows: TGCGCCAGCAGCCAAGATACCGCCCCGACTGTCTACTTAATGAACACTGAAGCTTTCTTT. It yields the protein CASSQDTAPTVYLMNTEAFF.